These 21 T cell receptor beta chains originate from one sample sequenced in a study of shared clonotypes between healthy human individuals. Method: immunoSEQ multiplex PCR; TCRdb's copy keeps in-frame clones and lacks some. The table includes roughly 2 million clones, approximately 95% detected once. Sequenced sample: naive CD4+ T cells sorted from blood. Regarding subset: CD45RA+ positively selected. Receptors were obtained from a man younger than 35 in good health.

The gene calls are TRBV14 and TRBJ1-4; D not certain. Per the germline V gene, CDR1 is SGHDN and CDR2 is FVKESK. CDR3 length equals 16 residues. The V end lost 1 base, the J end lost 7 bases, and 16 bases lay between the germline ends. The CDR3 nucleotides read TGTGCCAGCAGCCAAGCGAGCTTCAAAGGTAGTGAAAAACTGTTTTTT. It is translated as CASSQASFKGSEKLFF.

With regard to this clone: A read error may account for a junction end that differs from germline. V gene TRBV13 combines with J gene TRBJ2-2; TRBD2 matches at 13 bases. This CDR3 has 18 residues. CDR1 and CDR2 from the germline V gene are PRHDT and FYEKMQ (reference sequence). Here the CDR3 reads CASSIGLAGAPNTGELFF. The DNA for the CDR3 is TGTGCCAGCAGCATAGGACTAGCGGGAGCCCCGAACACCGGGGAGCTGTTTTTT.

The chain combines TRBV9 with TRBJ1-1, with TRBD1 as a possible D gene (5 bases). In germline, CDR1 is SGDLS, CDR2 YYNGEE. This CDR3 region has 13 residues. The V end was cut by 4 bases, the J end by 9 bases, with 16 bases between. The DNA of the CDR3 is TGTGCCAGCAGCCCTTCCCCAGGGTTTCAAGCTTTCTTT. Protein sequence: CASSPSPGFQAFF.

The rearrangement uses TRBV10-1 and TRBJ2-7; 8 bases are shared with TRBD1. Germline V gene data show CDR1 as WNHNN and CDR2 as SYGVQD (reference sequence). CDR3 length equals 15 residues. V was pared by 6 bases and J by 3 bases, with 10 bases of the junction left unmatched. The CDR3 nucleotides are TGCGCCAGCAGCTCAGGGGGCTCGATCGGCTACGAGCAGTACTTC. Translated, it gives CASSSGGSIGYEQYF.

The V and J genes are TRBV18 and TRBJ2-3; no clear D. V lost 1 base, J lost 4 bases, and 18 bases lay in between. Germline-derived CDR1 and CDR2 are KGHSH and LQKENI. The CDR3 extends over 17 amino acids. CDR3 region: CASSPRRILIIADTQYF. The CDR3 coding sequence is TGTGCCAGCTCACCACGTCGGATACTAATCATTGCAGATACGCAGTATTTT.

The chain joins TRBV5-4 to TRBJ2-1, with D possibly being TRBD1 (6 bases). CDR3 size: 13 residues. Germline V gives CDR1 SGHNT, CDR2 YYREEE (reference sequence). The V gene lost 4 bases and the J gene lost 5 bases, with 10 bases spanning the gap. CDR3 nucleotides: TGTGCCAGCAGCGTCGGGACAAACAATGAGCAGTTCTTC. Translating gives CASSVGTNNEQFF. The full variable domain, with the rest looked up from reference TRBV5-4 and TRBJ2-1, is ETGVTQSPTHLIKTRGQQVTLRCSSQSGHNTVSWYQQALGQGPQFIFQYYREEENGRGNFPPRFSGLQFPNYSSELNVNALELDDSALYLCASSVGTNNEQFFGPGTRLTVL.

CDR3 bases: TGTGCCAGCATAAATACAGGGTACGCCTATGGCTACACCTTC. This encodes CASINTGYAYGYTF. The chain recombines TRBV2 with TRBJ1-2, with a weak D call TRBD1 (6 bases). The CDR3 has 14 residues. V was shortened by 7 bases and J by 4 bases, with 16 bases between the two germline ends. Germline CDR1 SNHLY, CDR2 FYNNEI.

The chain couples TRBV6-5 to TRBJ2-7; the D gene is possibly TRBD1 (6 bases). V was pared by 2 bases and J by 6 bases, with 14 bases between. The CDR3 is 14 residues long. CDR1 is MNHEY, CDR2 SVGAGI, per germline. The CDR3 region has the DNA TGTGCCAGCAGTTACACAGGGCGAAAACGCGAGCAGTACTTC. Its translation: CASSYTGRKREQYF.

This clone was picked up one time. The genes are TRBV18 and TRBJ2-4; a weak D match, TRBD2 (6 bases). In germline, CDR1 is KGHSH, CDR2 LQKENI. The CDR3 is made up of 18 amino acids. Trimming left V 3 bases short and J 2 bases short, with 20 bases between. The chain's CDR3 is CASSPITPRGISKNIQYF. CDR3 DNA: TGTGCCAGCTCACCGATAACCCCTCGGGGGATTTCCAAAAACATTCAGTACTTC.

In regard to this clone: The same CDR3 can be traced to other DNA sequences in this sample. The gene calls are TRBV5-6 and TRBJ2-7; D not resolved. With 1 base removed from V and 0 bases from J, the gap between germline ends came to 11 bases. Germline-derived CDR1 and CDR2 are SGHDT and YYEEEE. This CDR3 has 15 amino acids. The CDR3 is CASSLRRVSSYEQYF. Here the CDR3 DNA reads TGTGCCAGCAGCTTGAGACGGGTAAGCTCCTACGAGCAGTACTTC.

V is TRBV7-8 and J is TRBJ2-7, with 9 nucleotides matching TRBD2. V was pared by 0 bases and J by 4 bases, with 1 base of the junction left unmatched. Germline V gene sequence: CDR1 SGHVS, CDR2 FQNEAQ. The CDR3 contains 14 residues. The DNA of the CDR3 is TGTGCCAGCAGCTTAGCTAGCGGGAGTTACGAGCAGTACTTC. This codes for CASSLASGSYEQYF.

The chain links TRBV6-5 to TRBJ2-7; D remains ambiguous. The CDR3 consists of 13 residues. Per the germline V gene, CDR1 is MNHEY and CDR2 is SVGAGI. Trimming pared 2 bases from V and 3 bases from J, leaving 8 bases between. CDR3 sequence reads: CASSYGLNYEQYF. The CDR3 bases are TGTGCCAGCAGTTACGGGCTAAACTACGAGCAGTACTTC.

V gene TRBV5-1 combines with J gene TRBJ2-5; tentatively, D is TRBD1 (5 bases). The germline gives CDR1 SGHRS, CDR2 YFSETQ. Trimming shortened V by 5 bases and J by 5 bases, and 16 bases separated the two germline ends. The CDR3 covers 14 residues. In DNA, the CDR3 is TGCGCCAGCAGTGCAGGGCCTCGTTTGGAGACCCAGTACTTC. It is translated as CASSAGPRLETQYF.

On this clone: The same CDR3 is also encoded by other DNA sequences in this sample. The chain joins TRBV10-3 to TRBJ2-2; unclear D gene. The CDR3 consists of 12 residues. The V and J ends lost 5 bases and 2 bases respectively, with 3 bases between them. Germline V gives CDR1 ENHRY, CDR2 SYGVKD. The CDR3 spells CAISSNTGELFF. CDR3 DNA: TGTGCCATCAGTTCAAACACCGGGGAGCTGTTTTTT.

The CDR3 DNA is TGTGCTAGTGGCTCCGGACGCCCCGAGCAGTACTTC. This codes for CASGSGRPEQYF. The chain employs TRBV12-5 and TRBJ2-7; D uncertain. The V and J ends lost 6 bases and 6 bases respectively, with 12 bases between them. Germline CDR1 LGHNT, CDR2 FRNRAP. The CDR3 extends over 12 amino acids.

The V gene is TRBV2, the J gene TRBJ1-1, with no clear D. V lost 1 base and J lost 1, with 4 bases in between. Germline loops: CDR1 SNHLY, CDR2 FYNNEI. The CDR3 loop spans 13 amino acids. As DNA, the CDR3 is TGTGCCAGCAGTGAAGTCAGGAACACTGAAGCTTTCTTT. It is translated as CASSEVRNTEAFF.

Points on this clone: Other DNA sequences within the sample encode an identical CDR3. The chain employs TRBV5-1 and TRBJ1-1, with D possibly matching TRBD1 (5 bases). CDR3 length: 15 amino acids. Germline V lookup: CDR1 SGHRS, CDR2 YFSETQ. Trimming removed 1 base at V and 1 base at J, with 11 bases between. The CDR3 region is CASSLTGVGNTEAFF. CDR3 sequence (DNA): TGCGCCAGCAGCTTGACAGGAGTTGGGAACACTGAAGCTTTCTTT.

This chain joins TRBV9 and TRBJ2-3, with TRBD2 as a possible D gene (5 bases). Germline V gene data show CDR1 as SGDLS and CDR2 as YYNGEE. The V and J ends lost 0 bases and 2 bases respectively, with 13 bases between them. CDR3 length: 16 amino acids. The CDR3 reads CASSVAGSGYTDTQYF. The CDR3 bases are TGTGCCAGCAGCGTAGCGGGAAGCGGTTACACAGATACGCAGTATTTT.

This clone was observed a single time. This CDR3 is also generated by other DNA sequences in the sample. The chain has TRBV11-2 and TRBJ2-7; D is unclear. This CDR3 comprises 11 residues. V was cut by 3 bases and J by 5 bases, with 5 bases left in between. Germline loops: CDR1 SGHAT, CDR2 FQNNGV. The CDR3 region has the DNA TGTGCCAGCAGCTTGGTGGACGAGCAGTACTTC. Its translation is CASSLVDEQYF.

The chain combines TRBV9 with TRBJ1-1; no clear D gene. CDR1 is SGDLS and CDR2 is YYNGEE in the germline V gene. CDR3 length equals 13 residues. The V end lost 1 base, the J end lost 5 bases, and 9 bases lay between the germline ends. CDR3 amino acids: CASSVLPETEAFF. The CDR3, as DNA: TGTGCCAGCAGCGTACTACCCGAAACTGAAGCTTTCTTT.

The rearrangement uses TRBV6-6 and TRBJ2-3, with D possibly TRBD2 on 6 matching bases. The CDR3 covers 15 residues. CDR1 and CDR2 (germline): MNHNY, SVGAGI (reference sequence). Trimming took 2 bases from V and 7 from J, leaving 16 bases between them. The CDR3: CASSYGRDPGYTQYF. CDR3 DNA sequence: TGTGCCAGCAGTTACGGGCGGGACCCAGGATATACGCAGTATTTT.